This T cell receptor beta chain is drawn from a study of shared clonotypes between healthy human individuals. Study-level background: The donors, two women and a few men, were aged 18 to 49.

Clones were read by immunoSEQ multiplex PCR, and TCRdb kept only the in-frame ones, dropping some. In the table there are some 680,000 clones, 60% to 75% of which are singletons. The V gene lost 0 bases and the J gene lost 5 bases, with 7 bases spanning the gap. There are 13 residues in the CDR3. Germline CDR1 and CDR2: MGHRA and YSYEKL. Study-level results: Among a few donors, approximately 5.4% of naive CD4 clonotypes were found in common. Rarefaction showed sorted-subset sequencing was incomplete despite large depth. Non-shared clonotypes were found to have lower generation probabilities than the clonotypes that were shared by all four of the sorted-subset donors.

This clone was counted a few times. Its antigen is unknown. The specimen was memory CD4+ T cells sorted from blood. The subset here: CD45RA-negative fraction. V gene TRBV4-1 combines with J gene TRBJ1-1; no clear D. The clonotype was recovered from a woman aged 25 to 39 in good health. The CDR3 is CASSQDVKTEAFF. The CDR3 region has the DNA TGCGCCAGCAGCCAAGATGTAAAGACTGAAGCTTTCTTT.